What follows are 14 T cell receptor beta chains derived from one specimen sequenced in a study of T cell responses to AZD1222 COVID-19 vaccine. The repertoire was sequenced with immunoSEQ multiplex PCR; TCRdb's copy has only in-frame clones and lacks some. This table has 150,000 to 190,000 clones, 87% appearing once. The sample in question was peripheral blood, obtained 28 days after the second AZD1222 dose. Receptors were obtained from an adult who received the AZD1222 COVID-19 vaccine.

The chain joins TRBV10-3 to TRBJ1-6, with 9 bases fitting TRBD1. Germline V gives CDR1 ENHRY, CDR2 SYGVKD. V was clipped by 8 bases and J by 4 bases; unmatched bases: 12. The CDR3 runs to 17 residues. The CDR3 protein is CAIGIDRGSGYNSPLHF. In DNA, the CDR3 is TGTGCCATCGGTATAGACAGGGGGTCCGGATATAATTCACCCCTCCACTTT.

CDR3 DNA sequence: TGTGCCAGCAGGACGGGACAGGGGGCGGGTGGCTACACCTTC. This encodes CASRTGQGAGGYTF. V gene TRBV28 combines with J gene TRBJ1-2, with 12 bases aligning to TRBD1. With V trimmed by 6 bases and J by 7 bases, 6 bases remained unmatched. The CDR3 has 14 amino acids. Germline CDR1 reads MDHEN; CDR2 reads SYDVKM.

V gene TRBV5-4 combines with J gene TRBJ1-1; D uncertain. V was clipped by 6 bases and J by 3 bases, with 12 bases between them. CDR3 length: 13 amino acids. Germline CDR1 is SGHNT and CDR2 is YYREEE (reference sequence). The CDR3 DNA reads TGTGCCAGCACGCGGCGCGGGGACACTGAAGCTTTCTTT. Translated: CASTRRGDTEAFF.

This clone was seen only once. The genes are TRBV20-1 and TRBJ2-5, with D unresolved. The CDR3 length is 11 residues. Trimming took off 3 bases at V and 4 bases at J, with 6 bases between the two ends. Per the germline V gene, CDR1 is DFQATT and CDR2 is SNEGSKA (reference sequence). CDR3 in DNA: TGCAGTGCTAGGGCAGGAGAGACCCAGTACTTC. The encoded protein is CSARAGETQYF.

This clone was counted a single time. The DNA for the CDR3 is TGCGCCAGCAGCTTGGATTCCCAGGGCCCCTACGAGCAGTACTTC. Encoded protein: CASSLDSQGPYEQYF. The chain employs TRBV5-1 and TRBJ2-7, with a tentative D call TRBD1 (5 bases). The CDR3 runs to 15 residues. Trimming left V 0 bases short and J 2 bases short, with 12 bases between. CDR1 is SGHRS, CDR2 YFSETQ, per germline. The whole variable domain, filled in from reference TRBV5-1 and TRBJ2-7, reads KAGVTQTPRYLIKTRGQQVTLSCSPISGHRSVSWYQQTPGQGLQFLFEYFSETQRNKGNFPGRFSGRQFSNSRSEMNVSTLELGDSALYLCASSLDSQGPYEQYFGPGTRLTVT.

V and J are TRBV18 and TRBJ2-1; 9 bases fit TRBD2. The CDR3 length is 15 residues. Germline CDR1 is KGHSH and CDR2 is LQKENI. The V segment lost 3 bases and the J segment 7 bases; nucleotides outside the gene matches: 7. In nucleotides, the CDR3 is TGTGCCAGCTCACCCCTAGCGGGACTTAGGAATGAGCAGTTCTTC. Amino acids: CASSPLAGLRNEQFF. Combining the CDR3 with reference TRBV18 and TRBJ2-1 gives the whole variable domain NAGVMQNPRHLVRRRGQEARLRCSPMKGHSHVYWYRQLPEEGLKFMVYLQKENIIDESGMPKERFSAEFPKEGPSILRIQQVVRGDSAAYFCASSPLAGLRNEQFFGPGTRLTVL.

This chain uses TRBV28 with TRBJ2-2; perhaps TRBD1 as D (6 bases). Looked up from germline, CDR1 is MDHEN and CDR2 is SYDVKM. Trimming removed 1 base at V and 6 bases at J, with 12 bases between. The length of the CDR3 is 15 residues. The CDR3: CASSLLQGLAGELFF. The CDR3 DNA reads as TGTGCCAGCAGTTTATTACAGGGCCTCGCCGGGGAGCTGTTTTTT. Supplemented by reference TRBV28 and TRBJ2-2, the full variable domain reads DVKVTQSSRYLVKRTGEKVFLECVQDMDHENMFWYRQDPGLGLRLIYFSYDVKMKEKGDIPEGYSVSREKKERFSLILESASTNQTSMYLCASSLLQGLAGELFFGEGSRLTVL.

This clone has only one observation. This chain connects TRBV21-1 to TRBJ1-3; TRBD1 is the table's D call, not checked against the DNA. TRBV21-1 is a documented pseudogene. This CDR3 has 17 amino acids. The CDR3 loop is CASSTRQGASSGNTIYF. The CDR3 DNA follows: TGTGCCAGCAGCACTCGACAGGGGGCGAGCTCTGGAAACACCATATATTTT.

The chain is built from TRBV9 and TRBJ1-1; 9 positions match TRBD1. The germline CDR1 and CDR2 sequences are SGDLS and YYNGEE. This CDR3 region has 14 residues. After removal of 4 bases from V and 6 bases from J, the junction contained 7 bases not matched to a gene. CDR3: CASSPGQGGAEAFF. CDR3 DNA: TGTGCCAGCAGCCCGGGACAGGGAGGCGCTGAAGCTTTCTTT.

This chain links TRBV6-5 with TRBJ1-2; D gene uncertain. The CDR3 is made up of 15 amino acids. The ends were cut back, 0 bases at V and 2 bases at J, with 10 bases in the middle. Germline V gene sequence: CDR1 MNHEY, CDR2 SVGAGI. CDR3 loop: CASSYSQLKNYGYTF. CDR3 DNA: TGTGCCAGCAGTTACTCTCAGCTTAAGAACTATGGCTACACCTTC.

The rearrangement uses TRBV4-1 and TRBJ1-1; D is unclear. CDR1 and CDR2 (germline): MGHRA, YSYEKL. Trimming took off 2 bases at V and 6 bases at J, with 25 bases between the two ends. The CDR3 covers 18 residues. The DNA of the CDR3 is TGCGCCAGCAGCCAACCCCCAGGTAGGGCATCGGGCCTGCCTGAAGCTTTCTTT. Encoded protein: CASSQPPGRASGLPEAFF.

The chain employs TRBV21-1 and TRBJ1-1; the table names TRBD1, a call not compared with the DNA. TRBV21-1 is noted as a pseudogene. CDR3 length equals 18 residues. CDR3: CASSKERGTGRGNTEAFF. Written as DNA, the CDR3 is TGTGCCAGCAGCAAAGAGCGAGGGACAGGTCGCGGGAACACTGAAGCTTTCTTT.

The chain recombines TRBV19 with TRBJ2-7; no clear D gene. This CDR3 is built from 18 residues. Germline V gene lookup returns CDR1 LNHDA and CDR2 SQIVND (reference sequence). The V and J ends lost 7 bases and 2 bases respectively, with 27 bases between them. CDR3 in DNA: TGTGCCAGTACTTATCATAACACTCCAGTCGGTGGTCCCTACGAGCAGTACTTC. Translating it yields CASTYHNTPVGGPYEQYF.

This chain joins TRBV9 and TRBJ1-2; 8 nucleotides agree with TRBD1. Per the germline V gene, CDR1 is SGDLS and CDR2 is YYNGEE. Trimming cost V 6 bases and J 8 bases; bases outside gene matches: 12. CDR3 length: 14 amino acids. CDR3 DNA sequence: TGTGCCAGCAAAGCCCTTTCGACAGGGGACGGCTACACCTTC. It yields the protein CASKALSTGDGYTF.